This TCR beta chain comes out of a study of blood T cell repertoires in COVID-19. Overall study: T cells, B-cell-depleted T cells, or PBMCs supplied cDNA or gDNA.

CDR3 length: 16 residues. Germline lookup yields CDR1 WSHSY and CDR2 SAAADI. V lost 3 bases, J lost 7 bases, and 9 bases stayed unmatched. In the authors' methods: From reference gene primer amplification, estimates of nucleated cell counts were derived. Only in-frame clones appear in the TCRdb table, and some are missing; sequencing was by immunoSEQ multiplex PCR. From that table come the V and J calls and clone size; the DNA was used to work out D and trimming. The sample carries about 140,000 clones, almost 85% recorded once. Cohort placement rested on clinical history that participants reported themselves.

The sequence came from a woman between 45 and 60 years old with acute COVID-19. The genes are TRBV10-2 and TRBJ2-2; 9 positions match TRBD2. Material: PBMCs or T cells enriched from blood (not recorded which). As DNA, the CDR3 is TGCGCCAGCAGTGATCCTAGCGGGACCGTGAACGGGGAGCTGTTTTTT. Residues: CASSDPSGTVNGELFF.